The clone carrying this T cell receptor beta chain was found once. The data originate from a study of control samples from healthy donors and cancer patients. Profiled with immunoSEQ multiplex PCR; TCRdb holds only in-frame clones, not every one. Of around 70,000 clones listed, less than 95% are singletons. V was pared by 3 bases and J by 8 bases, with 14 bases between. This CDR3 comprises 14 residues. The germline gives CDR1 GTSNPN, CDR2 SVGIG (reference sequence). Input material: blood. The receptor was isolated from a woman aged 25 to 39 in good health. The chain combines TRBV30 with TRBJ1-6; tentatively, D is TRBD1 (5 bases). CDR3 loop: CAWRDRDLYSPLHF. For the CDR3, the DNA is TGTGCCTGGAGAGACCGGGACCTATATTCACCCCTCCACTTT.